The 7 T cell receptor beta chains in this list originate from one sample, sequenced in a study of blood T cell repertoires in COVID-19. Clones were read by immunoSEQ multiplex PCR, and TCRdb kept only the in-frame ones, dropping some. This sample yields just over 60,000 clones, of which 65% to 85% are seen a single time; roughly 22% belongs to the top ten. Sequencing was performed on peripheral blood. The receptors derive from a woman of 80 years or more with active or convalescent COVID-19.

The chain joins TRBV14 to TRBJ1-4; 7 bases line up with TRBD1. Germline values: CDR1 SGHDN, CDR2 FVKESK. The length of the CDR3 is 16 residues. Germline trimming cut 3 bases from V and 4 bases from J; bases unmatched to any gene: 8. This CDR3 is CASSQWTGTVNEKLFF. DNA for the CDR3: TGTGCCAGCAGCCAGTGGACCGGGACAGTTAATGAAAAACTGTTTTTT.

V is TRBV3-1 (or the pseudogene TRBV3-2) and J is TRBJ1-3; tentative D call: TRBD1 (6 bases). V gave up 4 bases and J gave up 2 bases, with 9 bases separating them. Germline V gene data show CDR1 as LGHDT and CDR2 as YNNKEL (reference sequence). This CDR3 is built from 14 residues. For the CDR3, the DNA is TGTGCCAGCAGCCCCCGGACAGCTGGAAACACCATATATTTT. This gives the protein CASSPRTAGNTIYF.

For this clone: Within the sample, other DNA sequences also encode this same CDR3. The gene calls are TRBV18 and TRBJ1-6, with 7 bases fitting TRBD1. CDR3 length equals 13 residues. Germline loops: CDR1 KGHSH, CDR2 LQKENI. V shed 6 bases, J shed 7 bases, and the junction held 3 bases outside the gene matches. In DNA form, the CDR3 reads TGTGCCAGCTCCCCGGACAGGAATTCACCCCTCCACTTT. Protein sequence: CASSPDRNSPLHF.

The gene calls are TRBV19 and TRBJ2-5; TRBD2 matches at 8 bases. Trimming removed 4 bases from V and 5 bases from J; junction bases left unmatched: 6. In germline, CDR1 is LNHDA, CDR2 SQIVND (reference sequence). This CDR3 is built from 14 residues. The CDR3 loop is CASSTTSGGETQYF. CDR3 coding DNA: TGTGCCAGTAGTACCACTAGCGGTGGGGAGACCCAGTACTTC. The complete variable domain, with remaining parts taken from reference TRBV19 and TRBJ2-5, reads DGGITQSPKYLFRKEGQNVTLSCEQNLNHDAMYWYRQDPGQGLRLIYYSQIVNDFQKGDIAEGYSVSREKKESFPLTVTSAQKNPTAFYLCASSTTSGGETQYFGPGTRLLVL.

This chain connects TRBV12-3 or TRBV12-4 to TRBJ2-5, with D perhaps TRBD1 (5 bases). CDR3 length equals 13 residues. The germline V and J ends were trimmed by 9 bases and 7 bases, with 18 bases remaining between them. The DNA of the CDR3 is TGTGCCAGTACTGCGACAGCTCAGGCGACCCAGTACTTC. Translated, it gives CASTATAQATQYF.

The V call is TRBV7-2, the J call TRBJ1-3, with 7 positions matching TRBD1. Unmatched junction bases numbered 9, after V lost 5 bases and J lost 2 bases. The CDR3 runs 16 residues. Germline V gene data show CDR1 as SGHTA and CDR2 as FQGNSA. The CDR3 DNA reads TGTGCCAGCAGCCCTCGGGGGACAGCCCCTGGAAACACCATATATTTT. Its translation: CASSPRGTAPGNTIYF.

CDR3 bases: TGTGCCAGCAGCGAACAGGGCTCTGGAAACACCATATATTTT. It yields the protein CASSEQGSGNTIYF. This chain joins TRBV9 and TRBJ1-3, with D possibly TRBD1 on 6 matching bases. Trimming took 3 bases from V and 0 from J, leaving 7 bases between them. The CDR3 has 14 amino acids. Germline-derived CDR1 and CDR2 are SGDLS and YYNGEE.